This record concerns one T cell receptor (beta chain) sequence. Its specificity is unknown. V trimming: 7 bases; J trimming: 2 bases; junction bases outside the gene matches: 6. The CDR3 runs 14 residues. The germline gives CDR1 SNHLY, CDR2 FYNNEI. The source of the sample is a study of T cell responses to AZD1222 COVID-19 vaccine. Points from the study as a whole: Nearly half of spike-specific TCRs reportedly target unmutated variant regions. Donors skewed white British and female; clonal diversity was possibly underestimated.

TCRdb keeps only in-frame clones here, not all; method: immunoSEQ multiplex PCR. The sample yields 97,000 or so clones, approximately 90% seen once. Specimen: peripheral blood, collected on day 0 of AZD1222 vaccination. This clonotype originated in an adult in good health. The chain joins TRBV2 to TRBJ2-3, with TRBD1 matching over 7 bases. The CDR3 loop reads CASTDRALTDTQYF. The CDR3 DNA is TGTGCCAGCACCGACAGGGCCCTCACAGATACGCAGTATTTT.